The next 9 T cell receptor beta chains were all read from a single sample in a study of PD-1 blockade in mismatch repair-deficient tumors (dated by TCRdb to between 2016 and 2019). The library came from the immunoSEQ multiplex PCR assay. In its TCRdb copy, this immuneACCESS table keeps in-frame sequences only and misses some clones. Where compared with another copy, unresolved V genes explain less than half of these, and the others have no known cause. This sample lists over 13,000 clones; roughly 80% were detected once. Approximately 11% of the sample is held by the ten biggest clonotypes. The time point label, read with the paper, signifies: roughly 9-day in vitro stimulation with candidate neoantigen peptide 5. No antigens are known for them. The material was cells cultured in vitro, obtained from a patient treated with pembrolizumab. These receptors all stem from an adult with mismatch repair-deficient cancer.

In this sample, this clone turned up once. The chain couples TRBV11-2 to TRBJ2-7; 11 bases line up with TRBD2. The J segment lost 2 bases and the V segment lost 3 bases, leaving 9 bases of the junction unmatched. The germline V gene has CDR1 SGHAT and CDR2 FQNNGV. The length of the CDR3 is 17 residues. CDR3 region: CASSFPTSGTLTYEQYF. In DNA, the CDR3 is TGTGCCAGCAGCTTCCCGACTAGCGGGACCCTCACCTACGAGCAGTACTTC. The variable domain in full, completed from reference TRBV11-2 and TRBJ2-7, reads EAGVAQSPRYKIIEKRQSVAFWCNPISGHATLYWYQQILGQGPKLLIQFQNNGVVDDSQLPKDRFSAERLKGVDSTLKIQPAKLEDSAVYLCASSFPTSGTLTYEQYFGPGTRLTVT.

CDR3 nucleotide sequence: TGCGCCAGCAGCGGAGCCGGGACTAGCTCCTACAATGAGCAGTTCTTC. Translation: CASSGAGTSSYNEQFF. V usage is TRBV5-1 and J usage is TRBJ2-1; 8 nucleotides match TRBD2. The CDR3 has 16 residues. Germline V gives CDR1 SGHRS, CDR2 YFSETQ. The V segment lost 4 bases and the J segment 0 bases; nucleotides outside the gene matches: 6.

This clone was seen more than once but under ten times. The DNA for the CDR3 is TGTGCCAGCAGCTTAGTTGGTAGCTCCTATAATTCACCCCTCCACTTT. Translated: CASSLVGSSYNSPLHF. The chain is built from TRBV13 and TRBJ1-6, with D hard to call. Trimming pared 1 base from V and 0 bases from J, leaving 7 bases between. Per germline, CDR1 PRHDT and CDR2 FYEKMQ (reference sequence). CDR3 size: 16 residues. Together with reference TRBV13 and TRBJ1-6, the CDR3 gives the full variable domain: AAGVIQSPRHLIKEKRETATLKCYPIPRHDTVYWYQQGPGQDPQFLISFYEKMQSDKGSIPDRFSAQQFSDYHSELNMSSLELGDSALYFCASSLVGSSYNSPLHFGNGTRLTVT.

This chain joins TRBV2 and TRBJ2-7, with D hard to call. CDR3 length: 13 residues. Per the germline V gene, CDR1 is SNHLY and CDR2 is FYNNEI. Trimming pared 6 bases from V and 6 bases from J, leaving 15 bases between. The CDR3 bases are TGTGCCAGCAGGGCGGACGTACCTGGCGAGCAGTACTTC. Encoded protein: CASRADVPGEQYF.

The chain couples TRBV28 to TRBJ2-5, with 10 bases identical to TRBD1. Germline V lookup: CDR1 MDHEN, CDR2 SYDVKM. The length of the CDR3 is 15 residues. The V gene end was trimmed by 4 bases and the J gene end by 5 bases; junction bases not matched to a gene: 7. DNA of the CDR3: TGTGCCAGCAGTTCTCCGGGACAGGGGCGGGAGACCCAGTACTTC. As protein: CASSSPGQGRETQYF.

This clone appeared once. This chain uses TRBV6-5 with TRBJ1-2; D is undetermined. CDR1 MNHEY and CDR2 SVGAGI come from the germline V gene. V was cut by 6 bases and J by 2 bases, with 10 bases left in between. The CDR3 totals 13 residues. Here the CDR3 reads CASRIGQNYGYTF. The CDR3 DNA reads TGTGCCAGCAGAATCGGCCAGAACTATGGCTACACCTTC.

This chain uses TRBV28 with TRBJ2-1, with 14 positions matching TRBD2. CDR1 and CDR2 from the germline V gene are MDHEN and SYDVKM. The CDR3 is 15 amino acids. The V and J ends lost 7 bases and 9 bases, in that order; junction bases with no gene match: 8. The CDR3 reads CASKPGLAGVGEQFF. CDR3 nucleotides: TGTGCCAGCAAACCGGGACTAGCGGGAGTGGGTGAGCAGTTCTTC. The variable domain in full, completed from reference TRBV28 and TRBJ2-1, reads DVKVTQSSRYLVKRTGEKVFLECVQDMDHENMFWYRQDPGLGLRLIYFSYDVKMKEKGDIPEGYSVSREKKERFSLILESASTNQTSMYLCASKPGLAGVGEQFFGPGTRLTVL.

This clone was picked up one time. The chain joins TRBV2 to TRBJ2-3; the D is unclear. CDR3 size: 13 residues. Per the germline V gene, CDR1 is SNHLY and CDR2 is FYNNEI. Trimming cost V 6 bases and J 2 bases, with 9 bases left between them. CDR3 DNA: TGTGCCAGCAGCAGTGATCCCACAGATACGCAGTATTTT. The encoded protein is CASSSDPTDTQYF.

This chain connects TRBV7-9 to TRBJ2-1; no reliable D call. Trimming cost V 3 bases and J 13 bases, with 16 bases left between them. Germline loops: CDR1 SEHNR, CDR2 FQNEAQ (reference sequence). This CDR3 comprises 13 residues. The DNA for the CDR3 is TGTGCCAGCAGCTTCGGGTCCGCCGAACGACAGTTCTTC. Its protein is CASSFGSAERQFF.